These T cell receptor beta chains were read from a single sample in a study of CD8 T cells in Susac syndrome. TCRdb used MiXCR to reprocess the immunoSEQ multiplex PCR reads, holding one entry per CDR3 protein. Here the sample spans tens of thousands of distinct CDR3 sequences, around 94% being singletons. Specimen: CD8+ T cells from PBMCs. These receptor sequences come from a human donor in good health. Both conserved end residues are part of each CDR3. A D gene is named only where the DNA matches it firmly. Expanded clones are given a class, and other clones once, few, many or no size at all.

d_call | j_call | v_call | clone_size | cdr3_nt | cdr3_aa
TRBD2 | TRBJ2-3 | TRBV3-1 | NA | TGTGCCAGCAGCCATGGGACTAGCGGGAGGTTCAATACGCAGTATTTT | CASSHGTSGRFNTQYF
TRBD1 | TRBJ2-4 | TRBV11-2 | NA | TGTGCCAGCAGCACACGTCCCCGGACAGGGTTTGACTTC | CASSTRPRTGFDF
TRBD2 | TRBJ2-1 | TRBV29-1 | once | TGCAGCGTTGAAGGCCTAGCGGGAGGTTACAATGAGCAGTTCTTC | CSVEGLAGGYNEQFF
NA | TRBJ1-1 | TRBV9 | once | TGTGCCAGCAGCGTAGAGGGGGTTGGGACTGAAGCTTTCTTT | CASSVEGVGTEAFF
NA | TRBJ1-2 | TRBV20-1 | NA | TGCAGTGCTAGAGATAAAGCGACCGCTAACTATGGCTACACCTTC | CSARDKATANYGYTF
TRBD1 | TRBJ2-3 | TRBV27 | NA | TGTGCCAGCAGTTTATCGATTCCCTTAACAGGGGGTAGCACAGATACGCAGTATTTT | CASSLSIPLTGGSTDTQYF
NA | TRBJ1-1 | TRBV7-9 | NA | TGTGCCAGCAGCTTTCCCCAGAGCGAGGGGATAGTATCTGAAGCTTTCTTT | CASSFPQSEGIVSEAFF
NA | TRBJ1-2 | TRBV28 | NA | TGTGCCAGCGGAGTTTACAATTTTAACTATGGCTACACCTTC | CASGVYNFNYGYTF
NA | TRBJ2-1 | TRBV27 | NA | TGTGCCAGTTCTCCCCGGACCTACAATGAGCAGTTCTTC | CASSPRTYNEQFF
NA | TRBJ1-5 | TRBV6-2/TRBV6-3 | NA | TGTGCCAGCAGTTACCGGGGGACAAGGGCAAGTCAGCCCCAGCATTTT | CASSYRGTRASQPQHF
TRBD2 | TRBJ2-5 | TRBV10-1 | NA | TGCGCCAGCAGTGAAGGCGGGGGTGAGACCCAGTACTTC | CASSEGGGETQYF
TRBD1 | TRBJ1-2 | TRBV10-3 | NA | TGTGCCATCAGTGAAGGGACAGGGGGTTATGGCTACACCTTC | CAISEGTGGYGYTF
TRBD1 | TRBJ2-7 | TRBV4-3 | NA | TGCGCCAGCAGCCAAGATCAGGGGACAGTCTACGAGCAGTACTTC | CASSQDQGTVYEQYF
NA | TRBJ2-1 | TRBV6-2/TRBV6-3 | NA | TGTGCCAGCTACTATGGAAGGAGGGATATCAATGAGCAGTTCTTC | CASYYGRRDINEQFF